This section outlines one TCR beta chain sequence together with its context. The ends were cut back, 2 bases at V and 0 bases at J, with 10 bases in the middle. The CDR3 loop spans 15 amino acids. CDR1 is SGDLS, CDR2 YYNGEE, per germline. This record comes from a study of T cell changes during pregnancy in multiple sclerosis. Profiling relied on immunoSEQ multiplex PCR, and the TCRdb table lists in-frame clones only, not all of them. The sample lists 110,000 or so clones; around 93% were seen once. The clonotype was recovered from a female donor with multiple sclerosis, enrolled in a pregnancy study. The sequences come from peripheral blood, collected before pregnancy. This chain uses TRBV9 with TRBJ2-3, with a possible D match to TRBD2 (6 bases). The CDR3 DNA reads TGTGCCAGCAGCGTGGAGGGGTCTAGCACAGATACGCAGTATTTT. This codes for CASSVEGSSTDTQYF.